This TCR beta chain was profiled in a study of blood T cell repertoires in COVID-19. About the research overall: Donors in the United States, Italy and Spain gave samples during acute or convalescent COVID-19. Sources were T cells, B-cell-depleted T cells, or PBMCs; the material itself was cDNA or gDNA.

CDR3 length: 14 amino acids. CDR1 and CDR2 (germline): SNHLY, FYNNEI. With V trimmed by 2 bases and J by 6 bases, 3 bases remained unmatched. Authors' processing steps: Using reference gene primer amplification, nucleated cell counts were estimated. Data came from immunoSEQ multiplex PCR; TCRdb stores just in-frame clones and leaves some out. Clone size and the V and J calls come from that table; the DNA yielded D and trimming. The repertoire has about 40,000 clones, 91% of them found once; the top ten carry approximately 6%. The V and J genes are TRBV2 and TRBJ1-5, with TRBD1 matching 8 bases. The sample consisted of peripheral blood. This receptor was obtained from a woman of 80 years or more with acute or convalescent COVID-19. As DNA, the CDR3 is TGTGCCAGCAGTGAAAGGACAGGGAGTCAGCCCCAGCATTTT. Translation gives CASSERTGSQPQHF.